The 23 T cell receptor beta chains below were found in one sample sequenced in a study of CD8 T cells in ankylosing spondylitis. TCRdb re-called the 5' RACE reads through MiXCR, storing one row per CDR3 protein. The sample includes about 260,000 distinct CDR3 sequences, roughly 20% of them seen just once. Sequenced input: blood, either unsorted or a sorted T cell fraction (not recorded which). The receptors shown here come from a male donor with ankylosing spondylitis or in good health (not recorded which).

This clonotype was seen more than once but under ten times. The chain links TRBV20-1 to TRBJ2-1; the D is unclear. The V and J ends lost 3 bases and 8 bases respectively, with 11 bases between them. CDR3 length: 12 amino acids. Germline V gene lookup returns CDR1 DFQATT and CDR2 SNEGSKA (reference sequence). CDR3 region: CSASSHLDEQFF. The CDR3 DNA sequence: TGCAGTGCTAGTTCCCATCTCGATGAGCAGTTCTTC.

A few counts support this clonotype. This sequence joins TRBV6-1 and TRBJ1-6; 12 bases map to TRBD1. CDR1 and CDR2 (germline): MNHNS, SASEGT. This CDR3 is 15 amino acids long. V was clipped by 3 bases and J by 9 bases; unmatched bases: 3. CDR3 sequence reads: CASSDQGQGASPLHF. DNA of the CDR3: TGTGCCAGCAGTGACCAGGGACAGGGGGCTTCACCCCTCCACTTT.

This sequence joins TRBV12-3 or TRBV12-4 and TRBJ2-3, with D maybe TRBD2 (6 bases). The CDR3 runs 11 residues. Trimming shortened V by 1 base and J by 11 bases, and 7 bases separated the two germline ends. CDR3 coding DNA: TGTGCCAGCAGTTTAGGAGCGGGGCAGTATTTT. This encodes CASSLGAGQYF.

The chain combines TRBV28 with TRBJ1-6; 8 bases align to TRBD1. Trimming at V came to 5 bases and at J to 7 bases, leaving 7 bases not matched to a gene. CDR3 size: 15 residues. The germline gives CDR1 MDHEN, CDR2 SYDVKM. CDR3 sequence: CASSDKTGANSPLHF. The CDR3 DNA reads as TGTGCCAGCAGTGATAAGACAGGGGCGAATTCACCCCTCCACTTT.

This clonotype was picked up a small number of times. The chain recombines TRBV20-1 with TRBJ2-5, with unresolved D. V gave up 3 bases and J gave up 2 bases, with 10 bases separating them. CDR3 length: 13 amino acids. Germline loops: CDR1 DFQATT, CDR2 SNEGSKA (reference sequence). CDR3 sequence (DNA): TGCAGTGCTAGTGTTCCCCGACAAGAGACCCAGTACTTC. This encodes CSASVPRQETQYF.

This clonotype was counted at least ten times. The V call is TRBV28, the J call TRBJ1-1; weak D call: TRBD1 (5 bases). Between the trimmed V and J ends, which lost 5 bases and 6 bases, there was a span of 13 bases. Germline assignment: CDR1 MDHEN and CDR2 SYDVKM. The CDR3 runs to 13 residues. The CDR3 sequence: CASSPAGQSEAFF. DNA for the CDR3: TGTGCCAGCAGTCCGGCGGGGCAGTCTGAAGCTTTCTTT.

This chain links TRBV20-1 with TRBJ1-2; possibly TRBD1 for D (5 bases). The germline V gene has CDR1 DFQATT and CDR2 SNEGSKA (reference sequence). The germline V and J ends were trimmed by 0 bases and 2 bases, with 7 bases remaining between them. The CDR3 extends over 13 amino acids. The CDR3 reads CSARDAGNYGYTF. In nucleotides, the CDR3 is TGCAGTGCTAGAGACGCAGGGAACTATGGCTACACCTTC.

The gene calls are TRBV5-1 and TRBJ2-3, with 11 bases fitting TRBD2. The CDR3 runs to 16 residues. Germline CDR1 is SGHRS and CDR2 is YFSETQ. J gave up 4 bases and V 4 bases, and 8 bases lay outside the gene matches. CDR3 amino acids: CASSLPLAGGPDTQYF. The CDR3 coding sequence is TGCGCCAGCAGCCTCCCTCTAGCGGGGGGCCCAGATACGCAGTATTTT.

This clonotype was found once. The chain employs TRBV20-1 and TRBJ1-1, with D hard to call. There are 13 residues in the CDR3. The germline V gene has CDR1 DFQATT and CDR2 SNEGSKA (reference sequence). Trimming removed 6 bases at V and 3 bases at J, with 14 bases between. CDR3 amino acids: CSAPPQIDTEAFF. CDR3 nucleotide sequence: TGCAGTGCCCCTCCTCAGATTGACACTGAAGCTTTCTTT.

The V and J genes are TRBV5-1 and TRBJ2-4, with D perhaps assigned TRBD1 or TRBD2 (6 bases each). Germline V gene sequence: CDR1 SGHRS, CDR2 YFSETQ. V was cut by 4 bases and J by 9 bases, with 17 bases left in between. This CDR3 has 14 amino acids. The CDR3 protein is CASSPGSQGGIQYF. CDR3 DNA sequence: TGCGCCAGCAGCCCCGGGTCACAGGGAGGCATTCAGTACTTC.

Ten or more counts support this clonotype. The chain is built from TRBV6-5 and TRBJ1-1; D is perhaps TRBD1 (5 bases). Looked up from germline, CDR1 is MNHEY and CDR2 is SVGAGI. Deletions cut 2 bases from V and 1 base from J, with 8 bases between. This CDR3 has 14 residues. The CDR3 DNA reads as TGTGCCAGCAGTTACGCAGGGACGAACACTGAAGCTTTCTTT. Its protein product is CASSYAGTNTEAFF.

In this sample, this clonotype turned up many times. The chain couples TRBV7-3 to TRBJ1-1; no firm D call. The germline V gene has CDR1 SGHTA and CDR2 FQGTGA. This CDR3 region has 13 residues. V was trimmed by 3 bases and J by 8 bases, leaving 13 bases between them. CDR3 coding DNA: TGTGCCAGCAGCTTGACCCCTGGCACCGAAGCTTTCTTT. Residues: CASSLTPGTEAFF. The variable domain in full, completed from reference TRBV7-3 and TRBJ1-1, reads GAGVSQTPSNKVTEKGKYVELRCDPISGHTALYWYRQSLGQGPEFLIYFQGTGAADDSGLPNDRFFAVRPEGSVSTLKIQRTERGDSAVYLCASSLTPGTEAFFGQGTRLTVV.

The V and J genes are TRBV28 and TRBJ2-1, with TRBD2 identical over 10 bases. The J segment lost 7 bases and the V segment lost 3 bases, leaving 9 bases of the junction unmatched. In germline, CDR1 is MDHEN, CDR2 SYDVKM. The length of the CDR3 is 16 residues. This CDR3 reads CASSLGLAPGLNEQFF. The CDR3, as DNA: TGTGCCAGCAGTTTGGGACTAGCGCCTGGGCTTAATGAGCAGTTCTTC.

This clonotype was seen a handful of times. CDR3 bases: TGTGCCAGCAGTGATACGGGCACGACAGATACGCAGTATTTT. Translation gives CASSDTGTTDTQYF. The genes are TRBV25-1 and TRBJ2-3; the D is unclear. Trimming took off 3 bases at V and 3 bases at J, with 10 bases between the two ends. Germline lookup yields CDR1 MGHDK and CDR2 SYGVNS. The CDR3 sequence is 14 residues long. Variable domain in full (rest from reference TRBV25-1 and TRBJ2-3): EADIYQTPRYLVIGTGKKITLECSQTMGHDKMYWYQQDPGMELHLIHYSYGVNSTEKGDLSSESTVSRIRTEHFPLTLESARPSHTSQYLCASSDTGTTDTQYFGPGTRLTVL.

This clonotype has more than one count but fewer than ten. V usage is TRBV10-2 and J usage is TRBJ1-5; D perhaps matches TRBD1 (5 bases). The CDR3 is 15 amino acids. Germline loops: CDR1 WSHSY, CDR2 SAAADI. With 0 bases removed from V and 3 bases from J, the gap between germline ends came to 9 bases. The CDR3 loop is CASSESGGTNQPQHF. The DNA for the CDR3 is TGCGCCAGCAGTGAGTCGGGGGGAACCAATCAGCCCCAGCATTTT.

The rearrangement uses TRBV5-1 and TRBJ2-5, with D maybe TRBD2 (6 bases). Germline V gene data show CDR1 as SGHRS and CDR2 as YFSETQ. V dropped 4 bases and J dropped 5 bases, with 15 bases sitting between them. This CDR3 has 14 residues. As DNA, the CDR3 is TGCGCCAGCAGCCCGACTAGAGGGTGGGAGACCCAGTACTTC. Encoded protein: CASSPTRGWETQYF.

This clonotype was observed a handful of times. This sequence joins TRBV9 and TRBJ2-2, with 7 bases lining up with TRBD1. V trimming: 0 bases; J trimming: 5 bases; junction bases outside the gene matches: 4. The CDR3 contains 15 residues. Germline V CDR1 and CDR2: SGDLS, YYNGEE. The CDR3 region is CASSVEVGQTGELFF. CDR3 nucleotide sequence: TGTGCCAGCAGCGTAGAGGTGGGACAGACCGGGGAGCTGTTTTTT.

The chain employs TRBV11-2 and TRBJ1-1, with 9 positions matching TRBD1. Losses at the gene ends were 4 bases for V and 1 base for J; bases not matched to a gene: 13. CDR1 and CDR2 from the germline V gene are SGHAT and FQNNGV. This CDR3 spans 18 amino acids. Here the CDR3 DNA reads TGTGCCAGCAGCTCCCTTGGACGGGACAGGGAGGCGAACACTGAAGCTTTCTTT. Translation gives CASSSLGRDREANTEAFF.

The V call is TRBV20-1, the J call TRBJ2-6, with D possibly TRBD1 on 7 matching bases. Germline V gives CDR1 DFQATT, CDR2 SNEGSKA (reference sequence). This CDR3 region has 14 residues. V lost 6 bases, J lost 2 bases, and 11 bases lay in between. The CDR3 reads CSAEGQTGANVLTF. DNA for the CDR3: TGCAGTGCGGAGGGACAGACTGGGGCCAACGTCCTGACTTTC.

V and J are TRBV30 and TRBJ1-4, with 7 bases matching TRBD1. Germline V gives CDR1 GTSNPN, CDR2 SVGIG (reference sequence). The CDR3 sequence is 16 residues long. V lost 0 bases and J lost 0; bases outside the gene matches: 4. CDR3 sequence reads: CAWSVPGTATNEKLFF. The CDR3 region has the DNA TGTGCCTGGAGTGTTCCGGGGACAGCAACTAATGAAAAACTGTTTTTT.

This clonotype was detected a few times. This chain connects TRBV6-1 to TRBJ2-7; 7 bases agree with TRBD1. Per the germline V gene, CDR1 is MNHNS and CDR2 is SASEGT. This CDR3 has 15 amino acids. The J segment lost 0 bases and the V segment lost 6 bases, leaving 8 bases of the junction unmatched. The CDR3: CASRPGQYRSYEQYV. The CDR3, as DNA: TGTGCCAGCAGACCGGGACAGTACCGCTCCTACGAGCAGTACGTC.

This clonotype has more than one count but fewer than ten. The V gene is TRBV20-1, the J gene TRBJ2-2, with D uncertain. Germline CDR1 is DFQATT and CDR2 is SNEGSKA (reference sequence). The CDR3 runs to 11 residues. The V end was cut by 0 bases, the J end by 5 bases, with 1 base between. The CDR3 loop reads CSARETGELFF. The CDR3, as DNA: TGCAGTGCTAGAGAGACCGGGGAGCTGTTTTTT.

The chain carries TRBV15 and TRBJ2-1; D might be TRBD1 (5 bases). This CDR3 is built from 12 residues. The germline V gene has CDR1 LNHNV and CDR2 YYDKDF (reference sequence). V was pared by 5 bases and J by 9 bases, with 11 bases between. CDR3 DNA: TGTGCCACCAGCTTAAGGGGCGTTGAGCAGTTCTTC. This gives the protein CATSLRGVEQFF.